The clone carrying this T cell receptor beta chain showed up just a few times. Its antigen is unidentified. Clinical symptoms, serum thyroxine and TRAb, thyroid ultrasound and orbital computed tomography were used for the diagnoses. Approximately 10 ml of fresh peripheral blood supplied the PBMCs. V shed 4 bases and J shed 5 bases, with 15 bases lying between them. Germline CDR1 reads SGHRS; CDR2 reads YFSETQ. CDR3 length: 14 residues. These data come from a study of T cells in Graves' hyperthyroidism and ophthalmopathy. General observations from the study: Blood also showed most of the thyroid clonotypes that were expanded above 0.001.

It was RNA transcripts that yielded the amplified TCR beta CDR3 regions. First-round RT-PCR targeting the TCR CDR3 was performed with the HTBI primer set. TCRdb reprocessed the multiplex PCR reads with MiXCR, giving one entry per CDR3 protein. The data hold about 690,000 distinct CDR3 sequences, with approximately 15% observed a single time. The V gene is TRBV5-1, the J gene TRBJ1-1; the D is unclear. This sequence originates from a man between 45 and 60 years old with Graves' hyperthyroidism. What was sequenced was blood. CDR3 amino acids: CASSIRVLGTEAFF. In DNA form, the CDR3 reads TGCGCCAGCAGCATTAGGGTATTAGGGACTGAAGCTTTCTTT.